The present TCR beta chain was sequenced within a study of T cell responses to AZD1222 COVID-19 vaccine. Whole-study results and caveats: At study baseline, merely about 6 AZD1222 recipients were seropositive. Clonal diversity was possibly underestimated, and white British individuals and females predominated among donors. In all cases, repertoires were sampled only after the peak T cell response.

This clone was detected only once. The antigen is not known. The CDR3 runs to 14 residues. Germline V gene data show CDR1 as MNHNS and CDR2 as SASEGT. The V end lost 2 bases, the J end lost 4 bases, and 11 bases lay between the germline ends. TCRdb's copy holds only in-frame clones and misses some; the assay was immunoSEQ multiplex PCR. In the table there are 29,000 or so clones, over 90% of which are singletons. This rearrangement joins TRBV6-1 to TRBJ1-2, with D perhaps TRBD1 (6 bases). The receptor was derived from an adult in good health. Sequencing used peripheral blood, obtained on day 0 of AZD1222 vaccination. The CDR3 reads CASSESWTVYGYTF. In DNA form, the CDR3 reads TGTGCCAGCAGTGAATCATGGACAGTCTATGGCTACACCTTC.